The 31 T cell receptor beta chains below all came from one sample that was sequenced in a study of blood T cells in healthy people across ages. Through a sample-barcoded 5' primer and a J-beta primer mix, a second PCR was run for about 6 to 11 cycles. TCRdb ran MiXCR on the 5' RACE reads and lists one entry per CDR3 protein. The sample has some 1.8 million distinct CDR3 sequences, roughly two fifths seen once. Sequenced input: blood. These receptors came from a human donor in good health.

The chain couples TRBV29-1 to TRBJ2-7; 7 bases agree with TRBD2. TRBJ2-5 explains the end of the DNA better; the J call may be wrong. This CDR3 region has 13 residues. Germline V gene lookup returns CDR1 SQVTM and CDR2 ANQGSEA. The CDR3: CSGMGGTTETQYF. CDR3 sequence (DNA): TGCAGCGGGATGGGGGGGACCACGGAGACCCAGTACTTC.

This clonotype was detected a few times. The CDR3: CASTARPDRETQYF. For the CDR3, the DNA is TGTGCCAGCACTGCTCGCCCCGATCGTGAGACCCAGTACTTC. V and J are TRBV6-2 or TRBV6-3 and TRBJ2-5; D ambiguous. Germline V lookup: CDR1 MNHEY, CDR2 SVGEGT. The CDR3 has 14 residues. Between the trimmed V and J ends, which lost 7 bases and 5 bases, there was a span of 17 bases.

This clonotype came up a few times. This chain connects TRBV6-6 to TRBJ2-4, with 9 positions matching TRBD1. TRBJ2-7 explains the end of the DNA better; the J call may be wrong. CDR1 and CDR2 (germline): MNHNY, SVGAGI (reference sequence). CDR3 length: 16 amino acids. The CDR3 DNA follows: TGTGCCAGCAGCTTCCTCCCGGGACAGGGATATCACGAGCAGTACTTC. It yields the protein CASSFLPGQGYHEQYF.

For the CDR3, the DNA is TGCAGTGCTAGAAATATCCAGGAGTATAGCAATCAGCCCCAGCATTTT. Its protein product is CSARNIQEYSNQPQHF. The chain recombines TRBV20-1 with TRBJ1-5; no clear D. CDR1 is DFQATT, CDR2 SNEGSKA, per germline (reference sequence). Trimming stripped 2 bases from V and 0 bases from J, with 14 bases between. This CDR3 is 16 amino acids long.

This chain joins TRBV28 and TRBJ2-5; the D is unclear. Germline V gene data show CDR1 as MDHEN and CDR2 as SYDVKM. The CDR3 spans 11 residues. V was cut by 11 bases and J by 1 base, with 8 bases left in between. CDR3: CASEAQETQYF. The CDR3 bases are TGTGCCTCTGAGGCCCAAGAGACCCAGTACTTC. The full variable domain, with the rest looked up from reference TRBV28 and TRBJ2-5, is DVKVTQSSRYLVKRTGEKVFLECVQDMDHENMFWYRQDPGLGLRLIYFSYDVKMKEKGDIPEGYSVSREKKERFSLILESASTNQTSMYLCASEAQETQYFGPGTRLLVL.

The rearrangement uses TRBV20-1 and TRBJ2-5, with TRBD2 identical over 11 bases. The V gene end was trimmed by 3 bases and the J gene end by 5 bases; junction bases not matched to a gene: 14. This CDR3 contains 17 residues. CDR1 is DFQATT, CDR2 SNEGSKA, per germline (reference sequence). DNA for the CDR3: TGCAGTGCTAGTTGGCCTAGCGGGGGGCACGGCCAGGAGACCCAGTACTTC. It translates to CSASWPSGGHGQETQYF.

V gene TRBV6-2 or TRBV6-3 combines with J gene TRBJ1-2; D is unclear. The V gene lost 0 bases and the J gene lost 7 bases, with 6 bases spanning the gap. The CDR3 extends over 12 amino acids. Germline V gene data show CDR1 as MNHEY and CDR2 as SVGEGT. The CDR3 sequence: CASSYSTVGYTF. For the CDR3, the DNA is TGTGCCAGCAGTTACTCAACGGTTGGCTACACCTTC.

This chain links TRBV6-6 with TRBJ2-3; the match to TRBD2 covers 9 bases. Per the germline V gene, CDR1 is MNHNY and CDR2 is SVGAGI (reference sequence). This CDR3 region has 16 residues. V was clipped by 2 bases and J by 5 bases; unmatched bases: 8. The CDR3 sequence: CASSYQRGGGRDTQYF. For the CDR3, the DNA is TGTGCCAGCAGTTACCAACGCGGGGGGGGCCGAGATACGCAGTATTTT.

This clonotype appeared a few times. V usage is TRBV6-1 and J usage is TRBJ2-7; no clear D gene. This CDR3 comprises 15 residues. The V end lost 5 bases, the J end lost 5 bases, and 19 bases lay between the germline ends. CDR1 MNHNS and CDR2 SASEGT come from the germline V gene. In nucleotides, the CDR3 is TGTGCCAGCAGTTTGCCGGCCAGTGCAACGGACGAGCAGTACTTC. It specifies CASSLPASATDEQYF.

This chain links TRBV4-3 with TRBJ1-2, with D unresolved. Germline CDR1 is LGHNA and CDR2 is YSLEER. This CDR3 has 14 amino acids. The V and J ends lost 1 base and 1 base respectively, with 7 bases between them. The CDR3 is CASSQVMSNYGYTF. In nucleotides, the CDR3 is TGCGCCAGCAGCCAAGTTATGAGTAACTATGGCTACACCTTC.

The chain recombines TRBV20-1 with TRBJ2-1; 12 bases line up with TRBD1. Trimming removed 6 bases from V and 1 base from J; junction bases left unmatched: 10. The CDR3 contains 17 residues. CDR1 is DFQATT and CDR2 is SNEGSKA in the germline V gene (reference sequence). This CDR3 reads CSAQQGQGALSYNEQFF. The CDR3 bases are TGCAGTGCCCAGCAGGGACAGGGGGCGCTTTCCTACAATGAGCAGTTCTTC.

This clonotype was observed a few times. The gene calls are TRBV6-2 or TRBV6-3 and TRBJ1-1; D uncertain. Trimming removed 2 bases from V and 5 bases from J, with 12 bases in between. The CDR3 totals 14 residues. Germline-derived CDR1 and CDR2 are MNHEY and SVGEGT. CDR3: CASSYGFGTTEAFF. For the CDR3, the DNA is TGTGCCAGCAGTTACGGGTTTGGCACGACTGAAGCTTTCTTT.

V is TRBV11-3 and J is TRBJ2-3; D not certain. V was cut by 5 bases and J by 4 bases, with 16 bases left in between. Germline CDR1 and CDR2: SGHNT and YENEEA. The CDR3 totals 15 residues. DNA for the CDR3: TGTGCCAGCAGCCACTTGAGTGGAAGGGCAGATACGCAGTATTTT. This sequence encodes CASSHLSGRADTQYF.

This sequence joins TRBV7-3 and TRBJ1-2, with TRBD1 as a possible D gene (6 bases). The CDR3 totals 14 residues. Germline V gene sequence: CDR1 SGHTA, CDR2 FQGTGA. V dropped 5 bases and J dropped 4 bases, with 14 bases sitting between them. CDR3 coding DNA: TGTGCCAGCAGCCCCGATGGGGGCGTCTATGGCTACACCTTC. This sequence encodes CASSPDGGVYGYTF.

The V gene is TRBV4-2, the J gene TRBJ2-3; 9 bases are a match to TRBD2. The length of the CDR3 is 18 residues. Germline V gene lookup returns CDR1 LGHNA and CDR2 YNFKEQ. The ends lost 0 bases at V and 4 bases at J; junction bases unmatched: 11. The CDR3, as DNA: TGTGCCAGCAGCCAAGATACATGGCGGGGGGGCAAGGCAGATACGCAGTATTTT. Translated, it gives CASSQDTWRGGKADTQYF.

About this clonotype itself: The junction shows a germline mismatch at one end, possibly a read error. In DNA, the CDR3 is TGCTGCGTCCGAGTCAGGGTCCACGAGCAGTACTTC. It is translated as CCVRVRVHEQYF. This chain connects TRBV29-1 to TRBJ2-7, with D perhaps TRBD1 (5 bases). Germline loops: CDR1 SQVTM, CDR2 ANQGSEA. This CDR3 is built from 12 residues.

V is TRBV7-8 and J is TRBJ2-5; a possible D gene is TRBD1 (5 bases). The DNA end is a closer match to TRBJ2-7, so the J assignment may be wrong. From germline, CDR1 is SGHVS and CDR2 FQNEAQ. The CDR3 loop spans 15 amino acids. The CDR3 here is CASSLVPDIVYEQYF. In DNA form, the CDR3 reads TGTGCCAGCAGCTTAGTACCGGACATTGTCTACGAGCAGTACTTC.

The table lists this clonotype with a few counts. J is TRBJ2-7 and V is TRBV6-5; D perhaps matches TRBD2 (6 bases). Germline CDR1 MNHEY, CDR2 SVGAGI. The CDR3 is 16 amino acids. The V end lost 6 bases, the J end lost 6 bases, and 24 bases lay between the germline ends. The CDR3 coding sequence is TGTGCCAGCAGCGCCGGGACTCCTCCGACACTGGCCGAGCAGTACTTC. It is translated as CASSAGTPPTLAEQYF.

V and J are TRBV18 and TRBJ2-1; the D is unclear. Germline CDR1 and CDR2: KGHSH and LQKENI. The CDR3 contains 14 residues. V lost 5 bases and J lost 5, with 13 bases in between. The CDR3 coding sequence is TGTGCCAGCTCAAATCCGAACCGGGACAATGAGCAGTTCTTC. As protein: CASSNPNRDNEQFF.

This clonotype was recorded once. The CDR3 DNA reads TGTGCCATCAGTGAGCTGGACAGGGCCGGACCCCAGTACTTC. Encoded protein: CAISELDRAGPQYF. The V call is TRBV10-3, the J call TRBJ2-5; 8 nucleotides align to TRBD1. There are 14 residues in the CDR3. J lost 9 bases, V lost 2 bases, and 8 bases had no gene match. Germline V lookup: CDR1 ENHRY, CDR2 SYGVKD.

The J gene is TRBJ2-7, the V gene TRBV7-3, with D unresolved. This CDR3 has 15 residues. The germline V gene has CDR1 SGHTA and CDR2 FQGTGA. V shed 5 bases and J shed 0 bases, with 14 bases lying between them. The CDR3 is CASSPNPGTSYEQYF. The DNA of the CDR3 is TGTGCCAGCAGCCCCAATCCGGGCACCTCCTACGAGCAGTACTTC.

The genes are TRBV11-2 and TRBJ1-3; no clear D. V lost 7 bases and J lost 3, with 7 bases in between. CDR1 is SGHAT and CDR2 is FQNNGV in the germline V gene. The CDR3 is 12 residues long. In DNA form, the CDR3 reads TGTGCCAGCACCCAATTTGGAAACACCATATATTTT. This codes for CASTQFGNTIYF.

This clonotype showed up just a few times. The CDR3 sequence: CASSLSSTRGVANVLTF. The CDR3 region has the DNA TGTGCCAGCAGCCTATCCTCGACAAGGGGAGTGGCCAACGTCCTGACTTTC. The J gene is TRBJ2-6, the V gene TRBV7-2; D may match TRBD1 or TRBD2 (5 bases each). Trimming pared 5 bases from V and 6 bases from J, leaving 20 bases between. The germline gives CDR1 SGHTA, CDR2 FQGNSA. The CDR3 is 17 amino acids. Looking up the rest from reference TRBV7-2 and TRBJ2-6 gives the full variable domain: GAGVSQSPSNKVTEKGKDVELRCDPISGHTALYWYRQSLGQGLEFLIYFQGNSAPDKSGLPSDRFSAERTGGSVSTLTIQRTQQEDSAVYLCASSLSSTRGVANVLTFGAGSRLTVL.

This clonotype was seen more than once but under ten times. The chain links TRBV28 to TRBJ2-7; D assignment may be TRBD1 or TRBD2 (6 bases each). V was shortened by 11 bases and J by 3 bases, with 23 bases between the two germline ends. The CDR3 sequence is 15 residues long. The germline V gene encodes CDR1 MDHEN and CDR2 SYDVKM. The CDR3 DNA reads TGTGCCGCCGCTAGTCCCATAGGGGGGTTCTACGAGCAGTACTTC. Translation gives CAAASPIGGFYEQYF.

In the case of this clonotype: Germline and junction disagree at one end, which may indicate a read error. CDR3 in DNA: TGCAGCGTTATTCCGGGGGGCACTGAGGCTTTCTTT. Translating it yields CSVIPGGTEAFF. The genes are TRBV29-1 and TRBJ1-1; D might be TRBD1 (6 bases). CDR1 and CDR2 from the germline V gene are SQVTM and ANQGSEA. CDR3 size: 12 residues.

The rearrangement joins TRBV7-2 to TRBJ1-2; maybe TRBD1 (5 bases). The CDR3 consists of 14 residues. Germline V gene lookup returns CDR1 SGHTA and CDR2 FQGNSA. The V gene lost 5 bases and the J gene lost 8 bases, with 18 bases spanning the gap. The CDR3 loop reads CASSLPSDSGGYTF. DNA for the CDR3: TGTGCCAGCAGCCTACCATCTGACAGTGGGGGCTACACCTTC.

This clonotype was found a few times. The chain uses TRBV6-5 and TRBJ2-1; D is ambiguous. CDR3 size: 15 residues. The germline gives CDR1 MNHEY, CDR2 SVGAGI. Trimming stripped 7 bases from V and 0 bases from J, with 13 bases between. In DNA, the CDR3 is TGTGCCAGCAACCCGACGAGAAGCTCCTACAATGAGCAGTTCTTC. This gives the protein CASNPTRSSYNEQFF.

V is TRBV20-1 and J is TRBJ2-3; D assignment may be TRBD1 or TRBD2 (5 bases each). V was cut by 0 bases and J by 5 bases, with 15 bases left in between. The CDR3 is 15 residues long. Germline V gene sequence: CDR1 DFQATT, CDR2 SNEGSKA (reference sequence). In DNA, the CDR3 is TGCAGTGCTAGAGACCCTATGGGACCGTTAGATACGCAGTATTTT. The encoded protein is CSARDPMGPLDTQYF.

This chain joins TRBV9 and TRBJ1-2, with 9 bases lining up with TRBD1. The germline V gene encodes CDR1 SGDLS and CDR2 YYNGEE. This CDR3 contains 16 residues. V dropped 0 bases and J dropped 7; count of bases not matched to a gene: 10. The CDR3 spells CASSVGFGTGSRGYTF. DNA of the CDR3: TGTGCCAGCAGCGTAGGCTTCGGGACAGGGAGTCGTGGCTACACCTTC.

The rearrangement joins TRBV18 to TRBJ2-7; D might be TRBD1 (6 bases). The germline gives CDR1 KGHSH, CDR2 LQKENI. The CDR3 spans 16 residues. Trimming took off 3 bases at V and 0 bases at J, with 15 bases between the two ends. CDR3 nucleotides: TGTGCCAGCTCACCGCTCCAACAGGGATCCTCCTACGAGCAGTACTTC. Translated: CASSPLQQGSSYEQYF.

The chain couples TRBV10-3 to TRBJ2-1; perhaps TRBD1 as D (6 bases). Trimming stripped 8 bases from V and 9 bases from J, with 17 bases between. The germline CDR1 and CDR2 sequences are ENHRY and SYGVKD. There are 13 residues in the CDR3. The CDR3 reads CAIEKNREREQFF. For the CDR3, the DNA is TGTGCCATCGAAAAAAACAGGGAGCGTGAGCAGTTCTTC.